This is a list of T cell receptor beta chains from one sample in a study of cytomegalovirus exposure and HLA in healthy donors. Generated by immunoSEQ multiplex PCR, the TCRdb table keeps only in-frame clones and is missing some. This sample has over 100,000 clones, with roughly 78% found just once. Sequenced material: PBMCs. These receptors all come from a woman aged 30 to 39 in good health and CMV-seropositive. The CDR3 runs from the conserved cysteine through the conserved F or W. D genes are given only for firm matches. Part of the rows lack a size; the others show once, few, many or a class for expanded clones.

d_call	cdr3_length	clone_size	v_call	j_call	cdr3_aa	cdr3_nt
.	13	.	TRBV4-1	TRBJ2-1	CASSQVGVGEQFF	TGCGCCAGCAGCCAAGTAGGCGTGGGCGAGCAGTTCTTC
.	14	once	TRBV5-1	TRBJ1-2	CASKQGANDYGYTF	TGCGCCAGCAAACAGGGCGCGAATGACTATGGCTACACCTTC
TRBD1	15	.	TRBV19	TRBJ1-1	CASKTRDSLITEAFF	TGTGCCAGTAAAACACGGGACAGCTTAATAACTGAAGCTTTCTTT
TRBD1	19	.	TRBV5-1	TRBJ2-1	CASSPWDRGTHPRYNEQFF	TGCGCCAGCAGCCCGTGGGACAGGGGGACCCACCCTCGTTACAATGAGCAGTTCTTC
TRBD2	15	.	TRBV7-3	TRBJ2-1	CASSLRSGGTNEQFF	TGTGCCAGCAGCTTAAGGAGCGGGGGGACGAATGAGCAGTTCTTC
TRBD1	13	few	TRBV5-1	TRBJ1-2	CASSVGTAYGYTF	TGCGCCAGCAGCGTTGGGACAGCCTATGGCTACACCTTC
.	16	once	TRBV5-1	TRBJ2-5	CASSFSTRGSGETQYF	TGCGCCAGCAGCTTTTCTACCAGGGGATCGGGGGAGACCCAGTACTTC
.	15	.	TRBV6-1	TRBJ2-7	CASSALGTLSYEQYF	TGTGCCAGCAGCGCCCTCGGGACACTATCCTACGAGCAGTACTTC
.	14	.	TRBV7-2	TRBJ2-5	CASSEYREKETQYF	TGTGCCAGCAGCGAATACAGGGAAAAAGAGACCCAGTACTTC
.	17	few	TRBV11-2	TRBJ2-2	CASSLDQRQVNTGELFF	TGTGCCAGCAGCTTAGATCAGAGACAGGTGAACACCGGGGAGCTGTTTTTT
TRBD1	16	.	TRBV5-4	TRBJ2-2	CASSPGQGANTGELFF	TGTGCCAGCAGCCCTGGACAGGGAGCGAACACCGGGGAGCTGTTTTTT
TRBD2	15	.	TRBV5-1	TRBJ2-5	CASSFAGGAVETQYF	TGCGCCAGCAGCTTCGCCGGGGGGGCCGTTGAGACCCAGTACTTC
TRBD1	15	.	TRBV5-1	TRBJ2-2	CASQREGAVTGELFF	TGCGCCAGCCAACGAGAGGGGGCGGTAACCGGGGAGCTGTTTTTT
.	15	.	TRBV4-1	TRBJ2-7	CASSHSKGGEYEQYF	TGCGCCAGCAGCCATAGCAAGGGCGGGGAATACGAGCAGTACTTC
.	13	.	TRBV15	TRBJ2-1	CATSRAGVGEQFF	TGTGCCACCAGCAGAGCGGGGGTGGGTGAGCAGTTCTTC
.	15	.	TRBV5-1	TRBJ2-3	CASSLARGVGDTQYF	TGCGCCAGCAGCTTGGCCAGGGGGGTAGGAGATACGCAGTATTTT
.	14	few	TRBV6-1	TRBJ2-7	CASREATLIYEQYF	TGTGCCAGCAGGGAGGCGACCCTAATCTACGAGCAGTACTTC
.	14	.	TRBV5-8	TRBJ2-7	CASSPQGLSYEQYF	TGTGCCAGCAGCCCGCAGGGCCTCTCCTACGAGCAGTACTTC
.	13	.	TRBV6-6	TRBJ1-1	CASNKGGGTEAFF	TGTGCCAGCAATAAGGGCGGGGGCACTGAAGCTTTCTTT
.	14	.	TRBV6-5	TRBJ1-4	CASKGVATNEKLFF	TGTGCCAGCAAGGGGGTCGCAACTAATGAAAAACTGTTTTTT
TRBD1	18	.	TRBV7-9	TRBJ2-6	CASSIVGGQVSGANVLTF	TGTGCCAGCAGCATAGTAGGCGGACAGGTCTCTGGGGCCAACGTCCTGACTTTC
.	15	.	TRBV6-5	TRBJ1-5	CASSYSARDNQPQHF	TGTGCCAGCAGTTACTCAGCACGGGACAATCAGCCCCAGCATTTT
TRBD1	14	.	TRBV2	TRBJ1-2	CASSENRGLGGYTF	TGTGCCAGCAGTGAAAACAGGGGTCTGGGTGGCTACACCTTC
TRBD1	16	.	TRBV7-9	TRBJ2-7	CASSPRQGSHSYEQYF	TGTGCCAGCAGCCCCAGACAGGGGTCCCACTCCTACGAGCAGTACTTC
TRBD1	15	.	TRBV7-9	TRBJ1-1	CASSSRDRGDTEAFF	TGTGCCAGCAGCTCCCGGGACAGGGGGGACACTGAAGCTTTCTTT
.	14	once	TRBV18	TRBJ2-5	CASSPPAATGTQYF	TGTGCCAGCTCACCGCCAGCGGCCACGGGGACCCAGTACTTC
TRBD1	15	.	TRBV4-1	TRBJ1-4	CASSRASGTGEKLFF	TGCGCCAGCAGCCGGGCCTCAGGGACAGGGGAAAAACTGTTTTTT
.	13	many	TRBV19	TRBJ1-1	CASSVSLEGWAFF	TGTGCCAGTAGTGTTTCTCTTGAGGGCTGGGCTTTCTTT
TRBD1	18	few	TRBV10-3	TRBJ2-6	CAISGGDRGLSGANVLTF	TGTGCCATCAGTGGGGGAGACAGGGGGCTCTCTGGGGCCAACGTCCTGACTTTC
.	15	.	TRBV13	TRBJ2-2	CASTITGLNTGELFF	TGTGCCAGCACCATAACGGGTCTCAACACCGGGGAGCTGTTTTTT
TRBD2	15	.	TRBV5-4	TRBJ2-1	CASSLGRGAYNEQFF	TGTGCCAGCAGCTTGGGGCGGGGGGCGTACAATGAGCAGTTCTTC
TRBD2	18	.	TRBV19	TRBJ2-3	CASSTHPRTSGGLDTQYF	TGTGCCAGTAGTACGCACCCCAGGACTAGCGGGGGCTTGGATACGCAGTATTTT
TRBD1	14	.	TRBV19	TRBJ1-5	CASRDYRGRQPQHF	TGTGCCAGTAGGGACTACAGGGGGCGTCAGCCCCAGCATTTT
.	12	.	TRBV6-1	TRBJ1-2	CASSETVYGYTF	TGTGCCAGCAGTGAAACAGTGTATGGCTACACCTTC
.	13	.	TRBV10-3	TRBJ1-3	CAISQVSGNTIYF	TGTGCCATCAGCCAGGTTTCTGGAAACACCATATATTTT
.	16	.	TRBV5-5	TRBJ1-5	CASSLVGAQSNQPQHF	TGTGCCAGCAGCTTGGTTGGGGCGCAAAGCAATCAGCCCCAGCATTTT
.	19	.	TRBV12-5	TRBJ1-4	CASGLVGPGWGPTNEKLFF	TGTGCTAGTGGTTTGGTAGGGCCTGGTTGGGGGCCAACTAATGAAAAACTGTTTTTT
.	13	.	TRBV7-8	TRBJ1-6	CASSIVGNSPLHF	TGTGCCAGCAGTATCGTGGGCAATTCACCCCTCCACTTT
.	14	.	TRBV28	TRBJ1-5	CASSFGGANQPQHF	TGTGCCAGCAGTTTTGGGGGGGCCAATCAGCCCCAGCATTTT
.	14	.	TRBV29-1	TRBJ2-5	CSVEFAGLQETQYF	TGCAGCGTTGAGTTTGCGGGGCTACAAGAGACCCAGTACTTC
.	16	few	TRBV4-3	TRBJ2-2	CASSQAGQSNTGELFF	TGCGCCAGCAGCCAAGCGGGACAATCGAACACCGGGGAGCTGTTTTTT
TRBD2	17	.	TRBV7-9	TRBJ2-1	CASSWGRASGGEREQFF	TGTGCCAGCAGCTGGGGCCGGGCTAGCGGGGGGGAACGGGAGCAGTTCTTC
.	13	.	TRBV6-5	TRBJ2-1	CASSYSQGNEQFF	TGTGCCAGCAGTTACTCACAGGGAAATGAGCAGTTCTTC
TRBD2	15	.	TRBV28	TRBJ2-1	CASSYLAGGRNEQFF	TGTGCCAGCAGTTACCTAGCGGGGGGGCGGAATGAGCAGTTCTTC
.	15	few	TRBV4-3	TRBJ1-1	CASSQAPRGDTEAFF	TGCGCCAGCAGCCAAGCGCCACGGGGGGACACTGAAGCTTTCTTT
.	14	.	TRBV28	TRBJ2-2	CASSSGTWAGELFF	TGTGCCAGCAGCTCCGGGACATGGGCCGGGGAGCTGTTTTTT
.	14	.	TRBV6-1	TRBJ1-4	CASRFGDRDEKLFF	TGTGCCAGCCGGTTCGGCGACCGGGATGAAAAACTGTTTTTT
.	14	.	TRBV2	TRBJ2-3	CASSDQGGADTQYF	TGTGCCAGCAGTGATCAGGGTGGGGCAGATACGCAGTATTTT
.	12	once	TRBV14	TRBJ2-3	CASGASTDTQYF	TGTGCCAGCGGGGCCAGCACAGATACGCAGTATTTT
.	16	.	TRBV5-4	TRBJ2-5	CASSPSWGNPGETQYF	TGTGCCAGCAGCCCGAGCTGGGGCAACCCCGGGGAGACCCAGTACTTC
.	12	.	TRBV28	TRBJ1-2	CASRDRRDGYTF	TGTGCCAGCCGAGATCGACGGGATGGCTACACCTTC
.	14	once	TRBV2	TRBJ2-5	CASISRSHQETQYF	TGTGCCAGCATTTCGCGGAGCCATCAAGAGACCCAGTACTTC
TRBD1	14	.	TRBV2	TRBJ1-1	CASRIQGVDTEAFF	TGTGCCAGCCGCATCCAGGGGGTTGACACTGAAGCTTTCTTT
.	14	.	TRBV7-9	TRBJ2-5	CASSPGTLGETQYF	TGTGCCAGCAGCCCTGGGACACTCGGGGAGACCCAGTACTTC
.	13	.	TRBV5-8	TRBJ2-3	CASNLHPTDTQYF	TGTGCCAGCAACTTACACCCCACAGATACGCAGTATTTT